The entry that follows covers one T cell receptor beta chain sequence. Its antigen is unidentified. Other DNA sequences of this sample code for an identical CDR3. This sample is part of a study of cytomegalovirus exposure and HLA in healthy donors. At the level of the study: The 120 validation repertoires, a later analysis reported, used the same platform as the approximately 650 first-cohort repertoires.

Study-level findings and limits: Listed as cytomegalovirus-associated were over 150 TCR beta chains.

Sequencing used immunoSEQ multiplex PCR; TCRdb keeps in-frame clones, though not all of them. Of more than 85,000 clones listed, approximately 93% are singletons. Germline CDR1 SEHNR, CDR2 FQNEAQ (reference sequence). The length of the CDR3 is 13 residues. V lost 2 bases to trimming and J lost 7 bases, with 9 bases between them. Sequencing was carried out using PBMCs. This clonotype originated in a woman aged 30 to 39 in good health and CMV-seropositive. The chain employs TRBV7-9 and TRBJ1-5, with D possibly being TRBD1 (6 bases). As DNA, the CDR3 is TGTGCCAGCAGCTTACAGGGGAACCAGCCCCAGCATTTT. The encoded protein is CASSLQGNQPQHF.